The 22 T cell receptor beta chains below all came from one sample that was sequenced in a study of CD8+ T cells in alopecia areata. In each case, RNA was isolated and then reverse transcribed into cDNA as the sequencing template. The data were produced by immunoSEQ multiplex PCR, yet TCRdb's version contains in-frame clones alone and is incomplete. Among about 210,000 clones listed, around two fifths were seen once. Stated treatment: oral pan-JAK inhibitor, 5-10 mg twice daily. The sequencing used CD4+ T cells sorted from blood, collected at week 34, from a patient treated with tofacitinib. These receptors were collected from a human donor with alopecia areata.

The V and J genes are TRBV20-1 and TRBJ1-2, with D hard to call. Germline V gene data show CDR1 as DFQATT and CDR2 as SNEGSKA (reference sequence). This CDR3 spans 11 amino acids. Trimming took off 3 bases at V and 7 bases at J, with 9 bases between the two ends. CDR3 bases: TGCAGTGCTAGCCGGGAGGGTGGCTACACCTTC. This gives the protein CSASREGGYTF.

CDR3 sequence: CASSFSTGDYNEQFF. The DNA of the CDR3 is TGTGCCAGCAGCTTCTCGACGGGGGACTACAATGAGCAGTTCTTC. V is TRBV5-4 and J is TRBJ2-1, with D possibly TRBD2 on 6 matching bases. Germline CDR1 is SGHNT and CDR2 is YYREEE (reference sequence). The CDR3 has 15 residues. Deletions cut 2 bases from V and 3 bases from J, with 12 bases between.

This chain connects TRBV9 to TRBJ1-6, with D maybe TRBD1 (6 bases). CDR3 length: 14 amino acids. Germline V CDR1 and CDR2: SGDLS, YYNGEE. Trimming took off 3 bases at V and 10 bases at J, with 14 bases between the two ends. The CDR3, as DNA: TGTGCCAGCAGCGGTACGATGGGGACATCACCCCTCCACTTT. It yields the protein CASSGTMGTSPLHF.

The chain has TRBV6-5 and TRBJ2-7; D is perhaps TRBD2 (5 bases). V was pared by 5 bases and J by 1 base, with 12 bases between. This CDR3 region has 14 residues. Germline V gives CDR1 MNHEY, CDR2 SVGAGI. The CDR3 coding sequence is TGTGCCAGCAGTACCTCCGGGAAGTCCTACGAGCAGTACTTC. Translated, it gives CASSTSGKSYEQYF.

The chain links TRBV27 to TRBJ1-2, with D possibly TRBD1 on 6 matching bases. V gave up 3 bases and J gave up 8 bases, with 16 bases separating them. Germline values: CDR1 MNHEY, CDR2 SMNVEV (reference sequence). The CDR3 extends over 14 amino acids. CDR3 sequence: CASSFREDSWGYTF. CDR3 DNA sequence: TGTGCCAGCAGTTTTAGAGAGGACAGCTGGGGCTACACCTTC.

This clone has a handful of counts. The chain has TRBV27 and TRBJ1-4, with D unclear. CDR1 and CDR2 (germline): MNHEY, SMNVEV (reference sequence). The CDR3 loop spans 13 amino acids. Deletions cut 6 bases from V and 8 bases from J, with 13 bases between. CDR3 residues: CASRAYQGEKLFF. The DNA for the CDR3 is TGTGCCAGCAGAGCATATCAAGGCGAAAAACTGTTTTTT.

This clone was picked up a small number of times. CDR3 nucleotide sequence: TGTGCCAGCAGTTTCCCTGGGCGTGAAAAACTGTTTTTT. Protein: CASSFPGREKLFF. The V call is TRBV25-1, the J call TRBJ1-4; no clear D gene. The CDR3 sequence is 13 residues long. Germline V gene lookup returns CDR1 MGHDK and CDR2 SYGVNS. V lost 5 bases and J lost 7, with 11 bases in between. The whole variable domain, remainder taken from reference TRBV25-1 and TRBJ1-4, is EADIYQTPRYLVIGTGKKITLECSQTMGHDKMYWYQQDPGMELHLIHYSYGVNSTEKGDLSSESTVSRIRTEHFPLTLESARPSHTSQYLCASSFPGREKLFFGSGTQLSVL.

This chain joins TRBV6-5 and TRBJ1-2, with D uncertain. The ends were cut back, 8 bases at V and 2 bases at J, with 15 bases in the middle. CDR3 size: 14 residues. Germline V lookup: CDR1 MNHEY, CDR2 SVGAGI. This CDR3 is CASGNLDGNYGYTF. The CDR3 DNA reads TGTGCCAGCGGCAATCTCGACGGAAACTATGGCTACACCTTC.

The CDR3 protein is CASSLAATGSGYTF. The CDR3 DNA reads TGCGCCAGCAGCTTGGCCGCGACAGGGTCTGGCTACACCTTC. The J gene is TRBJ1-2, the V gene TRBV5-1; 7 bases map to TRBD1. This CDR3 region has 14 residues. The V segment lost 0 bases and the J segment 7 bases; nucleotides outside the gene matches: 6. The germline gives CDR1 SGHRS, CDR2 YFSETQ.

The chain couples TRBV12-5 to TRBJ1-5; the D is unclear. This CDR3 region has 13 residues. Germline values: CDR1 LGHNT, CDR2 FRNRAP. Between the trimmed V and J ends, which lost 2 bases and 9 bases, there was a span of 11 bases. CDR3 sequence: CASGLISGSPQHF. In nucleotides, the CDR3 is TGTGCTAGTGGTTTGATTTCGGGCTCGCCCCAGCATTTT.

This clone came up a few times. J is TRBJ2-5 and V is TRBV7-2; D call uncertain. Germline V gene lookup returns CDR1 SGHTA and CDR2 FQGNSA. The V and J ends lost 5 bases and 5 bases respectively, with 6 bases between them. The CDR3 extends over 11 amino acids. The CDR3 loop is CASSLPETQYF. The CDR3 bases are TGTGCCAGCAGCCTTCCGGAGACCCAGTACTTC.

This clone was detected only a few times. The rearrangement joins TRBV4-1 to TRBJ1-5; TRBD1 aligns across 9 bases. There are 15 residues in the CDR3. Looked up from germline, CDR1 is MGHRA and CDR2 is YSYEKL. The ends lost 4 bases at V and 4 bases at J; junction bases unmatched: 5. The CDR3 here is CASSPQDRGNQPQHF. CDR3 in DNA: TGCGCCAGCAGCCCCCAGGACAGGGGAAATCAGCCCCAGCATTTT.

The chain carries TRBV7-9 and TRBJ2-1; D possibly corresponds to TRBD1 (5 bases). CDR1 SEHNR and CDR2 FQNEAQ come from the germline V gene (reference sequence). V was clipped by 1 base and J by 15 bases, with 10 bases between them. This CDR3 region has 11 residues. CDR3 loop: CASSLGTDTFF. The CDR3 bases are TGTGCCAGCAGCTTAGGGACGGACACGTTCTTC.

This clone was counted a single time. The V and J genes are TRBV5-6 and TRBJ1-2; 10 nucleotides line up with TRBD1. After removal of 0 bases from V and 12 bases from J, the junction contained 8 bases not matched to a gene. The germline gives CDR1 SGHDT, CDR2 YYEEEE. The CDR3 loop spans 14 amino acids. The CDR3 spells CASSLGQGADPNTF. The DNA of the CDR3 is TGTGCCAGCAGCTTGGGACAGGGGGCCGACCCAAACACCTTC.

This chain joins TRBV6-5 and TRBJ1-2; TRBD1 aligns across 11 bases. V lost 3 bases, J lost 4 bases, and 4 bases stayed unmatched. The CDR3 sequence is 15 residues long. Germline lookup yields CDR1 MNHEY and CDR2 SVGAGI. CDR3 loop: CASSYGQGAIYGYTF. CDR3 DNA sequence: TGTGCCAGCAGTTATGGACAGGGGGCTATCTATGGCTACACCTTC.

The chain links TRBV6-5 to TRBJ1-5; no clear D. CDR3 length: 14 residues. CDR1 MNHEY and CDR2 SVGAGI come from the germline V gene. V lost 2 bases to trimming and J lost 6 bases, with 11 bases between them. The CDR3 DNA follows: TGTGCCAGCAGTTACGACCCGGGTAGTCAGCCCCAGCATTTT. Its protein is CASSYDPGSQPQHF.

The V call is TRBV15, the J call TRBJ1-1; D ambiguous. This CDR3 comprises 13 residues. V lost 0 bases and J 11 bases, leaving 13 bases between the germline ends. In germline, CDR1 is LNHNV, CDR2 YYDKDF (reference sequence). The DNA for the CDR3 is TGTGCCACCAGCAGAGATTGGGCGGTGGGGGCTTTCTTT. It encodes CATSRDWAVGAFF.

This clone has a handful of counts. V usage is TRBV7-2 and J usage is TRBJ2-4; D unclear. The germline CDR1 and CDR2 sequences are SGHTA and FQGNSA. The CDR3 length is 12 residues. V shed 0 bases and J shed 6 bases, with 3 bases lying between them. The CDR3 bases are TGTGCCAGCAGCTTAGCGTTAAACATTCAGTACTTC. As protein: CASSLALNIQYF.

This chain uses TRBV23-1 with TRBJ1-1; D may be TRBD1 (5 bases). TRBV23-1 is given ORF status, its function remaining uncertain. The CDR3 is made up of 15 amino acids. Trimming removed 3 bases from V and 0 bases from J, with 11 bases in between. CDR3: CASSQGGPMNTEAFF. The CDR3 nucleotides read TGCGCCAGCAGTCAGGGGGGTCCCATGAACACTGAAGCTTTCTTT.

This clone was counted a few times. The chain recombines TRBV30 with TRBJ2-5; 7 bases line up with TRBD2. This CDR3 has 14 amino acids. Germline lookup yields CDR1 GTSNPN and CDR2 SVGIG (reference sequence). V trimming: 2 bases; J trimming: 7 bases; junction bases outside the gene matches: 10. The CDR3 loop is CAWSWTGTTGTQYF. In DNA, the CDR3 is TGTGCCTGGAGTTGGACCGGGACTACCGGGACCCAGTACTTC.

The chain employs TRBV5-6 and TRBJ1-5; maybe TRBD1 (5 bases). There are 14 residues in the CDR3. V lost 3 bases, J lost 7 bases, and 14 bases lay in between. In germline, CDR1 is SGHDT, CDR2 YYEEEE. This CDR3 reads CASSSGRRTQPQHF. The DNA of the CDR3 is TGTGCCAGCAGCTCGGGACGTAGGACCCAGCCCCAGCATTTT.

The V and J genes are TRBV7-9 and TRBJ2-3; TRBD1 is a possible D gene (6 bases). The CDR3 length is 14 residues. V gave up 3 bases and J gave up 7 bases, with 14 bases separating them. Germline CDR1 is SEHNR and CDR2 is FQNEAQ (reference sequence). CDR3 sequence reads: CASSFGQIPNTQYF. CDR3 DNA: TGTGCCAGCAGCTTCGGACAGATTCCAAATACGCAGTATTTT.